This T cell receptor beta chain was recovered during a study of blood T cells in healthy people across ages. Next came a second PCR, run for about 6 to 12 cycles, which used a sample-barcoded 5' primer along with a J-beta primer mix. Template switching added a 12-random-nucleotide identifier to every cDNA molecule. TCRdb analysed the 5' RACE reads with MiXCR anew, one entry per CDR3 protein. The sample shows 1.5 million to 2 million distinct CDR3 sequences, roughly 30% of them seen only once. Worth noting for this clonotype: Antigen specificity is unknown.

Study observations and caveats: Estimated diversity that came from one million T cells was considered an underestimate. Older individuals had lower TCR beta diversity per million T cells (the decline was roughly linear).

This CDR3 comprises 12 residues. The source is a woman aged 30 to 39 in good health. This chain links TRBV12-3 or TRBV12-4 with TRBJ2-5; D gene ambiguous. The DNA end is more similar to TRBJ2-7, so the J call may be wrong. The material sequenced was blood. CDR3 in amino acids: CASALGFPEQYF. CDR3 coding DNA: TGTGCCAGTGCCCTAGGGTTCCCCGAGCAGTACTTC.